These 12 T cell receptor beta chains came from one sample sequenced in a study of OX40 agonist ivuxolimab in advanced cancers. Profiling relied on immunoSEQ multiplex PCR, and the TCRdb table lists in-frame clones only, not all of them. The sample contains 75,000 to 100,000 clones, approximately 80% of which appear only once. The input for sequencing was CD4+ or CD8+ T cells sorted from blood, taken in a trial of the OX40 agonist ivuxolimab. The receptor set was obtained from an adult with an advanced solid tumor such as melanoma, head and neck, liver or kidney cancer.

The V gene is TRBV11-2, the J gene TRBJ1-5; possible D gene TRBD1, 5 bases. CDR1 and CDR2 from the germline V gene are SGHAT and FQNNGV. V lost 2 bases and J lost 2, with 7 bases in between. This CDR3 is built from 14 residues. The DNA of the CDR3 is TGTGCCAGCAGCTTAATGGGGGGCAATCAGCCCCAGCATTTT. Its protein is CASSLMGGNQPQHF.

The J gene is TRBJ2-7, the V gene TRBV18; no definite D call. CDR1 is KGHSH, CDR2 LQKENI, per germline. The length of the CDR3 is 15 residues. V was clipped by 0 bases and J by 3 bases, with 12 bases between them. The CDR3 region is CASSPPDDWNYEQYF. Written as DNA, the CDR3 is TGTGCCAGCTCACCACCGGACGACTGGAACTACGAGCAGTACTTC. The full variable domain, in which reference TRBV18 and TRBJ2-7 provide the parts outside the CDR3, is NAGVMQNPRHLVRRRGQEARLRCSPMKGHSHVYWYRQLPEEGLKFMVYLQKENIIDESGMPKERFSAEFPKEGPSILRIQQVVRGDSAAYFCASSPPDDWNYEQYFGPGTRLTVT.

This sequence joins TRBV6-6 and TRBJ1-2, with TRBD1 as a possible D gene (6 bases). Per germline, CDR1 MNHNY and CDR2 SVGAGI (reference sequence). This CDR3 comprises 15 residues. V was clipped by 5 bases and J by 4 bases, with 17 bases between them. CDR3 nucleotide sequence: TGTGCCAGCAGTCCCCCAGGGGCCGGGAGCTATGGCTACACCTTC. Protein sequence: CASSPPGAGSYGYTF.

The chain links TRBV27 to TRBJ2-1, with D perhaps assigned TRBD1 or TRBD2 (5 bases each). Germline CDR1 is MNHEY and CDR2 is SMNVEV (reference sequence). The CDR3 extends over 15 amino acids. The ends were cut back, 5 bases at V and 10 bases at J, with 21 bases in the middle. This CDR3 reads CASSKARVDRGEQFF. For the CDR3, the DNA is TGTGCCAGCAGTAAGGCTCGCGTCGATCGGGGCGAGCAGTTCTTC.

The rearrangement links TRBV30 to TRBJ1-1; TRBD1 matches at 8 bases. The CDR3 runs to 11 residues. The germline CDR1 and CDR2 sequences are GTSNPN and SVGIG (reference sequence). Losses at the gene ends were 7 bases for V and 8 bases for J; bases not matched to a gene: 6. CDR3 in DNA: TGTGCCTTCACGGCAGGGGGCGAAGCTTTCTTT. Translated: CAFTAGGEAFF.

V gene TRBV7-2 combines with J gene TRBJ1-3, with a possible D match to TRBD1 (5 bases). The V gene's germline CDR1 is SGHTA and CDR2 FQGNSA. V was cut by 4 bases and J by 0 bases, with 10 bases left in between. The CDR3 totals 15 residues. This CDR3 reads CASSSGRNSGNTIYF. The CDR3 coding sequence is TGTGCCAGCAGCTCGGGACGGAACTCTGGAAACACCATATATTTT.

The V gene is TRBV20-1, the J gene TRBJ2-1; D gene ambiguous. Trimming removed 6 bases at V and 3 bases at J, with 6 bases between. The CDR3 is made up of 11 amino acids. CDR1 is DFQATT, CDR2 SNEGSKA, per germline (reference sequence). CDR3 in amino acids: CSATLYNEQFF. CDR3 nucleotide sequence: TGCAGTGCCACCCTCTACAATGAGCAGTTCTTC.

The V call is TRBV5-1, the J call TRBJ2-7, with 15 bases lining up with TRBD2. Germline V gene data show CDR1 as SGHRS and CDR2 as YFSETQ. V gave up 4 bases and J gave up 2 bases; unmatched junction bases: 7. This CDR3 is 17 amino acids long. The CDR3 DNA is TGCGCCAGCAGCCCTGGGACTAGCGGGGGGAGGGCCTACGAGCAGTACTTC. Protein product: CASSPGTSGGRAYEQYF.

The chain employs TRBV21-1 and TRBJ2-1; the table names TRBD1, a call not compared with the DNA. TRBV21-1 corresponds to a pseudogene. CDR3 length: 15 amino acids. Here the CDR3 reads CASSKADRENNEQFF. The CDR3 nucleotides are TGTGCCAGCAGCAAAGCCGACAGGGAGAACAATGAGCAGTTCTTC.

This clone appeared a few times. This chain's CDR3 is CASSREREAFF. The CDR3 coding sequence is TGTGCCAGCAGCCGGGAACGTGAAGCTTTCTTT. The chain couples TRBV11-2 to TRBJ1-1; D is ambiguous. The CDR3 length is 11 residues. CDR1 and CDR2 (germline): SGHAT, FQNNGV. V lost 5 bases and J lost 7, with 8 bases in between.

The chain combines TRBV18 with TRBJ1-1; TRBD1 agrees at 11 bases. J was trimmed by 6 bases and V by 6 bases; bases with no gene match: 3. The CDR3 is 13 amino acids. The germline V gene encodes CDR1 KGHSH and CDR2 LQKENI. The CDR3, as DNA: TGTGCCAGCTCCTGGGACAGGGGGGCTGAAGCTTTCTTT. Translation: CASSWDRGAEAFF.

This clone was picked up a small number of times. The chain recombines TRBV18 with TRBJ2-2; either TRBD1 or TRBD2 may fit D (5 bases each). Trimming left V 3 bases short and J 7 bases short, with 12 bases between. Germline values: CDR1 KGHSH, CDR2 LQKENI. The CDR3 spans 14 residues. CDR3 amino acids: CASSPGTTHGELFF. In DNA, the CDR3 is TGTGCCAGCTCACCCGGGACCACGCACGGGGAGCTGTTTTTT.